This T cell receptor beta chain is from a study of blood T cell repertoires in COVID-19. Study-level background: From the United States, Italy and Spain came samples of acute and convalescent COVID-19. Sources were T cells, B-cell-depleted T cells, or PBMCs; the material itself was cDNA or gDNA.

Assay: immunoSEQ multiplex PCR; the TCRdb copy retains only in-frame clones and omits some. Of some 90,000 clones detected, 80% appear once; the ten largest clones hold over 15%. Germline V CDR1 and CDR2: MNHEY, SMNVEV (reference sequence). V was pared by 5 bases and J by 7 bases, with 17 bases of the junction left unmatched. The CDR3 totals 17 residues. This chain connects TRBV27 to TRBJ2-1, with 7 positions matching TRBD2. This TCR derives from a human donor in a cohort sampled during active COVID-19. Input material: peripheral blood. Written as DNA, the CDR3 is TGTGCCAGCAGTCTCCGTCAGAAAGGGACTATACTAAATGAGCAGTTCTTC. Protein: CASSLRQKGTILNEQFF.